The 22 T cell receptor beta chains in this list originate from one sample, sequenced in a study of shared clonotypes between healthy human individuals. Produced via immunoSEQ multiplex PCR; TCRdb's table is partial and in-frame only. The table lists 300,000 or so clones, around two thirds of them singletons. Material: memory CD4+ T cells sorted from blood. Stated subset: CD45RA-negative fraction. All receptors derive from a man under 40 in good health.

This clone turned up a few times. One end of the junction varies from germline; a read error may be responsible. V usage is TRBV28 and J usage is TRBJ2-7; possibly TRBD1 or TRBD2 for D (5 bases each). CDR1 is MDHEN and CDR2 is SYDVKM in the germline V gene. CDR3 size: 13 residues. This CDR3 reads CASSSPSRDRRDF. Here the CDR3 DNA reads TGTGCCAGCAGTTCACCCAGTCGGGACCGCCGGGACTTC.

The genes are TRBV6-1 and TRBJ2-7; possible D gene TRBD1, 5 bases. Germline V gene data show CDR1 as MNHNS and CDR2 as SASEGT. Trimming cost V 6 bases and J 5 bases, with 8 bases left between them. CDR3 length equals 11 residues. CDR3 DNA sequence: TGTGCCAGCAGACAGGTCCACGAGCAGTACTTC. Translated, it gives CASRQVHEQYF.

This rearrangement joins TRBV5-6 to TRBJ2-5; 7 bases are shared with TRBD1. The CDR3 sequence is 15 residues long. CDR1 is SGHDT, CDR2 YYEEEE, per germline. V was pared by 0 bases and J by 3 bases, with 5 bases of the junction left unmatched. CDR3 nucleotide sequence: TGTGCCAGCAGCTTGGTTGCCGGGACAGAAGAGACCCAGTACTTC. Translating gives CASSLVAGTEETQYF. Combining the CDR3 with reference TRBV5-6 and TRBJ2-5 gives the whole variable domain DAGVTQSPTHLIKTRGQQVTLRCSPKSGHDTVSWYQQALGQGPQFIFQYYEEEERQRGNFPDRFSGHQFPNYSSELNVNALLLGDSALYLCASSLVAGTEETQYFGPGTRLLVL.

Concerning this clone: Only one base separates this from a far larger clonotype, so it likely reflects a read error. This sample includes further DNA sequences coding for the same CDR3. V gene TRBV2 combines with J gene TRBJ2-7; no definite D call. V lost 4 bases and J 6 bases, leaving 7 bases between the germline ends. This CDR3 is built from 11 residues. Germline CDR1 is SNHLY and CDR2 is FYNNEI. DNA of the CDR3: TGTGCCAGCAGTGGGACGGCCGAGCAGTACTTC. Protein: CASSGTAEQYF. The full variable domain, with the rest looked up from reference TRBV2 and TRBJ2-7, is EPEVTQTPSHQVTQMGQEVILRCVPISNHLYFYWYRQILGQKVEFLVSFYNNEISEKSEIFDDQFSVERPDGSNFTLKIRSTKLEDSAMYFCASSGTAEQYFGPGTRLTVT.

This clone occurred a few times. The rearrangement joins TRBV2 to TRBJ1-5; TRBD1 matches 7 bases. This CDR3 is 13 amino acids long. Trimming cost V 5 bases and J 6 bases; bases outside gene matches: 4. CDR1 SNHLY and CDR2 FYNNEI come from the germline V gene. CDR3 DNA: TGTGCCAGCAGTCCAGGGGGAGGTCAGCCCCAGCATTTT. It encodes CASSPGGGQPQHF.

V usage is TRBV29-1 and J usage is TRBJ2-7, with 11 bases lining up with TRBD1. From germline, CDR1 is SQVTM and CDR2 ANQGSEA. The CDR3 is made up of 15 amino acids. V shed 0 bases, J shed 6 bases, and the junction held 7 bases outside the gene matches. DNA for the CDR3: TGCAGCGTTGAAGACTGGGACAGGGGGACGCGCGAGCAGTACTTC. Translating it yields CSVEDWDRGTREQYF.

The chain joins TRBV5-4 to TRBJ2-7, with TRBD1 matching 9 bases. CDR3 length equals 17 residues. CDR1 and CDR2 from the germline V gene are SGHNT and YYREEE (reference sequence). V lost 0 bases and J lost 3; bases outside the gene matches: 10. CDR3 amino acids: CASSLGQGVTPHYEQYF. The DNA for the CDR3 is TGTGCCAGCAGCTTGGGACAGGGGGTGACCCCCCACTACGAGCAGTACTTC.

Written as DNA, the CDR3 is TGCGCCAGCAGCTTGGACAGGGGGCATTCAGATACGCAGTATTTT. The encoded protein is CASSLDRGHSDTQYF. This rearrangement joins TRBV5-1 to TRBJ2-3; 9 bases match TRBD1. The CDR3 loop spans 15 amino acids. The germline V gene has CDR1 SGHRS and CDR2 YFSETQ. V shed 0 bases and J 4 bases; nucleotides not matched to a gene: 3.

This sequence joins TRBV19 and TRBJ2-2; D may be TRBD1 or TRBD2 (5 bases each). There are 16 residues in the CDR3. Germline CDR1 is LNHDA and CDR2 is SQIVND (reference sequence). V was trimmed by 5 bases and J by 4 bases, leaving 17 bases between them. CDR3 region: CASSGNRDQGTGELFF. The CDR3 DNA sequence: TGTGCCAGTAGTGGCAACCGGGACCAAGGCACCGGGGAGCTGTTTTTT.

This clone has a count of ten or more. The chain is built from TRBV18 and TRBJ1-1; D gene unclear. V lost 4 bases, J lost 1 base, and 7 bases lay in between. CDR1 and CDR2 (germline): KGHSH, LQKENI. CDR3 size: 13 residues. CDR3 sequence reads: CASSRRGNTEAFF. The CDR3 bases are TGTGCCAGCTCACGACGTGGGAACACTGAAGCTTTCTTT.

The rearrangement uses TRBV2 and TRBJ1-5; a possible D gene is TRBD1 (6 bases). The CDR3 is 15 residues long. The V and J ends lost 5 bases and 11 bases respectively, with 22 bases between them. Germline V gene sequence: CDR1 SNHLY, CDR2 FYNNEI. The CDR3 spells CASSRGAAGYEAQHF. The CDR3 nucleotides are TGTGCCAGCAGTAGGGGGGCTGCTGGGTACGAGGCCCAGCATTTT.

This chain links TRBV28 with TRBJ2-7; 10 bases match TRBD2. CDR3 length: 14 residues. Trimming at V came to 10 bases and at J to 2 bases, leaving 8 bases not matched to a gene. Per germline, CDR1 MDHEN and CDR2 SYDVKM. The DNA for the CDR3 is TGTGCCACGTCCCTAGCGGGAGTGACCTACGAGCAGTACTTC. Its protein is CATSLAGVTYEQYF. The full variable domain, its missing parts supplied by reference TRBV28 and TRBJ2-7, is DVKVTQSSRYLVKRTGEKVFLECVQDMDHENMFWYRQDPGLGLRLIYFSYDVKMKEKGDIPEGYSVSREKKERFSLILESASTNQTSMYLCATSLAGVTYEQYFGPGTRLTVT.

The CDR3 region has the DNA TGTGCCAGTAGTATGGCGATTGGGACAGGGGGCAACGAGCAGTACTTC. It specifies CASSMAIGTGGNEQYF. The chain is built from TRBV19 and TRBJ2-7; 12 positions match TRBD1. The V segment lost 3 bases and the J segment 5 bases; nucleotides outside the gene matches: 8. Germline V gene lookup returns CDR1 LNHDA and CDR2 SQIVND (reference sequence). This CDR3 is built from 16 residues.

This rearrangement joins TRBV28 to TRBJ2-2, with 11 positions matching TRBD2. CDR1 and CDR2 from the germline V gene are MDHEN and SYDVKM. With V trimmed by 5 bases and J by 2 bases, 7 bases remained unmatched. The CDR3 contains 17 residues. The CDR3 nucleotides are TGTGCCAGCAGTCCAAGGACTAGCGGGTATAACACCGGGGAGCTGTTTTTT. Translating it yields CASSPRTSGYNTGELFF.

This chain joins TRBV6-1 and TRBJ2-1; tentatively, D is TRBD1 (6 bases). Germline assignment: CDR1 MNHNS and CDR2 SASEGT. The ends were cut back, 8 bases at V and 8 bases at J, with 19 bases in the middle. The CDR3 contains 14 residues. CDR3 loop: CASQSKAGVYEQFF. CDR3 nucleotides: TGTGCCAGCCAAAGCAAGGCAGGGGTTTATGAGCAGTTCTTC.

The chain recombines TRBV9 with TRBJ2-1; D gene unclear. Trimming cost V 2 bases and J 0 bases, with 12 bases left between them. The CDR3 length is 16 residues. Germline values: CDR1 SGDLS, CDR2 YYNGEE. Written as DNA, the CDR3 is TGTGCCAGCAGCGTCTCACTACCAAGCTCCTACAATGAGCAGTTCTTC. As protein: CASSVSLPSSYNEQFF. Supplemented by reference TRBV9 and TRBJ2-1, the full variable domain reads DSGVTQTPKHLITATGQRVTLRCSPRSGDLSVYWYQQSLDQGLQFLIQYYNGEERAKGNILERFSAQQFPDLHSELNLSSLELGDSALYFCASSVSLPSSYNEQFFGPGTRLTVL.

The chain joins TRBV14 to TRBJ2-2; D perhaps matches TRBD2 (5 bases). CDR3 size: 16 residues. Germline CDR1 reads SGHDN; CDR2 reads FVKESK. Trimming shortened V by 1 base and J by 7 bases, and 16 bases separated the two germline ends. The CDR3 loop reads CASSQVFRGRGGELFF. The DNA of the CDR3 is TGTGCCAGCAGCCAAGTCTTCCGGGGAAGAGGCGGGGAGCTGTTTTTT.

V usage is TRBV7-2 and J usage is TRBJ2-5; TRBD2 agrees at 12 bases. This CDR3 spans 18 amino acids. Germline-derived CDR1 and CDR2 are SGHTA and FQGNSA. Unmatched junction bases numbered 12, after V lost 2 bases and J lost 5 bases. Here the CDR3 reads CASSLNNWLAGGPETQYF. CDR3 bases: TGTGCCAGCAGCTTAAATAACTGGCTAGCGGGAGGGCCGGAGACCCAGTACTTC.

The chain links TRBV6-1 to TRBJ2-7, with D perhaps being TRBD1 or TRBD2 (5 bases each). This CDR3 region has 14 residues. Trimming stripped 8 bases from V and 4 bases from J, with 18 bases between. Germline loops: CDR1 MNHNS, CDR2 SASEGT. CDR3 sequence reads: CASHPGTILYEQYF. The DNA of the CDR3 is TGTGCCAGCCACCCCGGGACGATTCTATACGAGCAGTACTTC.

This chain connects TRBV5-1 to TRBJ1-1; D is ambiguous. CDR1 and CDR2 from the germline V gene are SGHRS and YFSETQ. The CDR3 has 14 amino acids. Trimming removed 5 bases at V and 1 base at J, with 12 bases between. The CDR3 region is CASREAPGNTEAFF. Written as DNA, the CDR3 is TGCGCCAGCAGGGAAGCCCCAGGGAACACTGAAGCTTTCTTT.

The rearrangement links TRBV28 to TRBJ1-2; D remains ambiguous. CDR1 and CDR2 from the germline V gene are MDHEN and SYDVKM. This CDR3 has 15 residues. The V end lost 2 bases, the J end lost 8 bases, and 18 bases lay between the germline ends. The CDR3 coding sequence is TGTGCCAGCAGTTTAACTTTGGGCGGCCGGTTGGGCTACACCTTC. Protein: CASSLTLGGRLGYTF.

A single count supports this clone. The chain is built from TRBV30 and TRBJ1-2, with no clear D. Germline values: CDR1 GTSNPN, CDR2 SVGIG (reference sequence). V shed 0 bases and J shed 4 bases, with 9 bases lying between them. The CDR3 consists of 13 residues. DNA for the CDR3: TGTGCCTGGAGTGTCGGCGATTTCTATGGCTACACCTTC. Translation: CAWSVGDFYGYTF.